This TCR beta chain appears in the sequencing data of a study of blood T cell repertoires in COVID-19. As for the study in general: The United States, Italy and Spain were the sources of the acute and convalescent COVID-19 samples. Sample material is recorded as cDNA or gDNA derived from T cells, B-cell-depleted T cells, or PBMCs.

CDR3 size: 14 residues. V was clipped by 1 base and J by 9 bases, with 16 bases between them. Germline CDR1 MNHEY, CDR2 SVGAGI. Per the study methods: By means of reference gene primer amplification, nucleated cell counts were estimated. Sequenced by immunoSEQ multiplex PCR; TCRdb stores in-frame clones only, minus some. V and J calls and clone size are those listed in that table; D and trimming were worked out from the DNA. The profile shows about 300,000 clones, around 89% of them singletons. The sequenced material came from peripheral blood. The clonotype was recovered from a man younger than 35 who had recovered from COVID-19. The chain uses TRBV6-5 and TRBJ2-7; no clear D. The CDR3 sequence: CASSYFGGRVGQYF. The DNA for the CDR3 is TGTGCCAGCAGTTACTTTGGCGGCCGAGTGGGGCAGTACTTC.